These T cell receptor beta chains were read from a single sample in a study of T cell changes during pregnancy in multiple sclerosis. Assay: immunoSEQ multiplex PCR; the TCRdb copy retains only in-frame clones and omits some. The table has 40,000 to 55,000 clones, about 89% seen once. Sample: CD4+ T cells from peripheral blood mononuclear cells, taken in the first trimester of pregnancy. The receptor set was obtained from a female donor with multiple sclerosis, enrolled in a pregnancy study. Both conserved end residues are part of each CDR3. Each record gives: J gene, V gene, clone size, D gene, CDR3 protein, CDR3 DNA. The D gene is left open where the match is weak. Clone size appears in some rows only: once, few, many, or a class for an expanded clone.

TRBJ2-3,TRBV6-1,.,TRBD2,CASERTSASTDTQYF,TGTGCCAGCGAACGTACTAGCGCGAGCACAGATACGCAGTATTTT
TRBJ2-7,TRBV5-4,.,.,CASSSATGSYEQYF,TGTGCCAGCAGCTCTGCGACAGGCTCCTACGAGCAGTACTTC
TRBJ2-1,TRBV18,.,.,CASSPQRDEQFF,TGTGCCAGCTCACCACAGAGGGATGAGCAGTTCTTC
TRBJ2-2,TRBV11-1,.,.,CASSSQGGAITGELFF,TGTGCCAGCAGCTCCCAAGGGGGGGCGATAACCGGGGAGCTGTTTTTT
TRBJ2-2,TRBV11-3,.,TRBD2,CASSLDYGLAGGTGELFF,TGTGCCAGCAGCTTAGACTACGGACTAGCGGGAGGCACCGGGGAGCTGTTTTTT
TRBJ1-2,TRBV30,.,.,CAWRVKGVTGYTF,TGTGCCTGGAGAGTGAAGGGGGTGACAGGCTACACCTTC
TRBJ1-5,TRBV2,.,.,CASSPINQPQHF,TGTGCCAGCAGTCCCATTAATCAGCCCCAGCATTTT
TRBJ2-1,TRBV29-1,.,.,CSVPVDTGTLLQGQFF,TGCAGCGTTCCCGTCGACACCGGGACTCTCTTGCAGGGGCAGTTCTTC
TRBJ2-5,TRBV7-2,.,TRBD2,CASSPRTSGRETQYF,TGTGCCAGCAGCCCACGGACTAGCGGGAGGGAGACCCAGTACTTC
TRBJ2-6,TRBV30,once,TRBD1,CAWRKDRAGANVLTF,TGTGCCTGGAGAAAAGACAGGGCTGGGGCCAACGTCCTGACTTTC
TRBJ1-1,TRBV7-9,once,.,CASSQQLMNTEAFF,TGTGCCAGCAGCCAACAGCTTATGAACACTGAAGCTTTCTTT
TRBJ1-5,TRBV19,once,TRBD1,CASSTGTGKGQPQHF,TGTGCCAGTAGTACCGGGACAGGGAAGGGTCAGCCCCAGCATTTT
TRBJ2-7,TRBV23-1,once,TRBD2,CASSQSKGSKRGAGGPPGDYEQYF,TGCGCCAGCAGTCAATCGAAGGGCAGCAAAAGAGGCGCGGGAGGCCCCCCTGGGGACTACGAGCAGTACTTC
TRBJ1-5,TRBV28,.,TRBD1,CASRDRENQPQHF,TGTGCCAGCCGGGACAGAGAGAATCAGCCCCAGCATTTT
TRBJ2-3,TRBV7-3,.,.,CASSSTGASTDTQYF,TGTGCCAGCAGCTCGACAGGAGCTAGCACAGATACGCAGTATTTT
TRBJ1-1,TRBV29-1,few,.,CSVEFAGAMNTEAFF,TGCAGCGTTGAATTTGCAGGGGCCATGAACACTGAAGCTTTCTTT
TRBJ2-5,TRBV7-2,.,TRBD2,CASSPGGSGSSETQYF,TGTGCCAGCAGCCCCGGGGGAAGCGGGAGTTCTGAGACCCAGTACTTC
TRBJ1-5,TRBV7-9,.,TRBD1,CASSLATGGNQPQHF,TGTGCCAGCAGCTTAGCCACAGGGGGCAATCAGCCCCAGCATTTT
TRBJ1-1,TRBV27,once,.,CASSYDSGNAEAFF,TGTGCCAGCAGTTACGACAGTGGTAATGCTGAAGCTTTCTTT
TRBJ1-2,TRBV7-9,.,TRBD1,CASSLALGQGIDYGYTF,TGTGCCAGCAGCTTAGCTCTGGGACAGGGGATAGACTATGGCTACACCTTC
TRBJ1-1,TRBV30,.,.,CAWSRERVRAVNTEAFF,TGTGCCTGGAGTAGGGAGCGCGTTCGGGCCGTCAACACTGAAGCTTTCTTT
TRBJ2-3,TRBV5-1,.,TRBD1,CASSPGTGLTDTQYF,TGCGCCAGCAGCCCCGGGACAGGCCTCACAGATACGCAGTATTTT
TRBJ1-1,TRBV7-3,.,.,CASSLDRDTEAFF,TGTGCCAGCAGTTTGGACAGAGACACTGAAGCTTTCTTT
TRBJ2-1,TRBV5-1,.,.,CASNLDGQGVSTEQFF,TGCGCCAGCAACCTGGACGGGCAGGGCGTCTCTACGGAGCAGTTCTTC
TRBJ2-6,TRBV5-1,.,.,CASSFQGGGANVLTF,TGCGCCAGCAGCTTTCAGGGAGGAGGGGCCAACGTCCTGACTTTC
TRBJ2-7,TRBV7-2,.,.,CASRSRGSSYEQYF,TGTGCCAGCAGATCTCGGGGTAGCTCCTACGAGCAGTACTTC
TRBJ1-1,TRBV7-2,.,.,CASSLDTGKTEAFF,TGTGCCAGCAGCTTAGATACAGGGAAAACTGAAGCTTTCTTT
TRBJ1-2,TRBV30,.,.,CAWRLEIDYGYTF,TGTGCCTGGAGACTAGAGATAGACTATGGCTACACCTTC
TRBJ2-4,TRBV19,.,TRBD1,CASSIDRTGGHTKNIQYF,TGTGCCAGTAGTATAGACAGGACAGGAGGCCACACCAAAAACATTCAGTACTTC
TRBJ2-7,TRBV28,.,TRBD1,CASSRQGRSYEQYF,TGTGCCAGCAGTCGACAGGGTAGGTCCTACGAGCAGTACTTC
TRBJ2-6,TRBV12-5,.,.,CASGFMSRGVEHSGANVLTF,TGTGCTAGTGGTTTTATGAGTCGGGGAGTAGAACACTCTGGGGCCAACGTCCTGACTTTC
TRBJ1-5,TRBV4-1,.,TRBD1,CASSQEPTGALQPQHF,TGCGCCAGCAGCCAAGAGCCCACAGGGGCGCTTCAGCCCCAGCATTTT
TRBJ2-4,TRBV6-1,.,TRBD2,CASSELAGLHIQYF,TGTGCCAGCAGTGAACTAGCGGGATTACACATTCAGTACTTC
TRBJ2-7,TRBV27,.,.,CASSPRGSVMAFYEQYF,TGTGCCAGCAGTCCCCGGGGTAGCGTAATGGCGTTCTACGAGCAGTACTTC
TRBJ1-3,TRBV29-1,.,TRBD1,CSGIQGASGNTIYF,TGCAGCGGAATACAGGGGGCCTCTGGAAACACCATATATTTT